The 10 T cell receptor beta chains listed next were all sequenced from one sample in a study of technical replicates of blood from a handful of donors. Using immunoSEQ multiplex PCR, the repertoire was profiled, and TCRdb retains in-frame clones only, with some absent. The table records 50,000 to 70,000 clones, 91% of them present only once. Sequenced input: PBMCs. The receptors here all came from a human donor in good health. Some clones in this sample may be carry-over from other donors' samples.

The chain has TRBV5-1 and TRBJ2-1; 11 positions agree with TRBD1. The CDR3 covers 15 residues. The J segment lost 7 bases and the V segment lost 4 bases, leaving 7 bases of the junction unmatched. Germline lookup yields CDR1 SGHRS and CDR2 YFSETQ. CDR3 sequence reads: CASSQGQGGNNEQFF. In DNA form, the CDR3 reads TGCGCCAGCAGCCAGGGACAGGGGGGTAATAATGAGCAGTTCTTC.

The chain is built from TRBV18 and TRBJ1-5, with D unclear. CDR1 is KGHSH, CDR2 LQKENI, per germline. The CDR3 is 13 amino acids. The V and J ends lost 2 bases and 7 bases respectively, with 9 bases between them. CDR3 sequence (DNA): TGTGCCAGCTCACCAGATGCGTCCCAGCCCCAGCATTTT. Its protein is CASSPDASQPQHF.

The chain joins TRBV2 to TRBJ2-6; TRBD2 matches 7 bases. The V segment lost 3 bases and the J segment 4 bases; nucleotides outside the gene matches: 3. Germline V gives CDR1 SNHLY, CDR2 FYNNEI. The CDR3 extends over 15 amino acids. CDR3 amino acids: CASSEGGAGANVLTF. The CDR3 nucleotides read TGTGCCAGCAGTGAGGGAGGGGCCGGGGCCAACGTCCTGACTTTC.

The chain has TRBV7-9 and TRBJ2-7; 8 nucleotides match TRBD2. V was pared by 4 bases and J by 6 bases, with 11 bases of the junction left unmatched. CDR1 and CDR2 from the germline V gene are SEHNR and FQNEAQ (reference sequence). The CDR3 has 15 residues. The CDR3 bases are TGTGCCAGCAGCTCGCGGACTAGCCAGAGTATCGAGCAGTACTTC. It is translated as CASSSRTSQSIEQYF.

The chain recombines TRBV2 with TRBJ1-5; 9 nucleotides line up with TRBD1. This CDR3 is built from 14 residues. After removal of 6 bases from V and 5 bases from J, the junction contained 5 bases not matched to a gene. Germline loops: CDR1 SNHLY, CDR2 FYNNEI. The CDR3: CASSRTGEDQPQHF. Here the CDR3 DNA reads TGTGCCAGCAGCCGGACAGGGGAGGATCAGCCCCAGCATTTT.

This clone was recorded only once. The chain is built from TRBV29-1 and TRBJ2-7; D is perhaps TRBD2 (7 bases). The germline V and J ends were trimmed by 1 base and 6 bases, with 13 bases remaining between them. The CDR3 covers 13 residues. Per the germline V gene, CDR1 is SQVTM and CDR2 is ANQGSEA. The CDR3, as DNA: TGCAGCGTTGAAGTCAGGGAGGGGGGCGAGCAGTACTTC. Protein: CSVEVREGGEQYF.

The genes are TRBV29-1 and TRBJ1-5, with D perhaps matching TRBD1 (6 bases). The CDR3 has 13 amino acids. Looked up from germline, CDR1 is SQVTM and CDR2 is ANQGSEA. V was shortened by 6 bases and J by 1 base, with 10 bases between the two germline ends. The CDR3: CSVLTGSNQPQHF. CDR3 DNA sequence: TGCAGCGTCCTGACAGGCAGCAATCAGCCCCAGCATTTT.

The chain links TRBV7-2 to TRBJ2-7; 12 bases line up with TRBD2. The V gene's germline CDR1 is SGHTA and CDR2 FQGNSA. The V and J ends lost 1 base and 9 bases, in that order; junction bases with no gene match: 7. The CDR3 runs to 15 residues. CDR3 coding DNA: TGTGCCAGCAGCTTAGAAATACTAGCGGGAGGTAGGCAGTACTTC. This codes for CASSLEILAGGRQYF. Looking up the rest from reference TRBV7-2 and TRBJ2-7 gives the full variable domain: GAGVSQSPSNKVTEKGKDVELRCDPISGHTALYWYRQSLGQGLEFLIYFQGNSAPDKSGLPSDRFSAERTGGSVSTLTIQRTQQEDSAVYLCASSLEILAGGRQYFGPGTRLTVT.

The V and J genes are TRBV7-9 and TRBJ1-4; 8 bases match TRBD1. CDR3 length: 13 residues. V was pared by 4 bases and J by 10 bases, with 5 bases of the junction left unmatched. Germline CDR1 and CDR2: SEHNR and FQNEAQ (reference sequence). This CDR3 is CASSSPDRAKLFF. The DNA of the CDR3 is TGTGCCAGCAGCTCTCCGGACAGGGCAAAACTGTTTTTT.

The chain couples TRBV7-9 to TRBJ2-2; 9 positions match TRBD1. The CDR3 sequence is 16 residues long. V gave up 5 bases and J gave up 5 bases; unmatched junction bases: 9. The germline V gene encodes CDR1 SEHNR and CDR2 FQNEAQ (reference sequence). This CDR3 reads CASSPPTGGSTGELFF. The CDR3 nucleotides read TGTGCCAGCAGCCCCCCAACAGGGGGCTCGACCGGGGAGCTGTTTTTT.